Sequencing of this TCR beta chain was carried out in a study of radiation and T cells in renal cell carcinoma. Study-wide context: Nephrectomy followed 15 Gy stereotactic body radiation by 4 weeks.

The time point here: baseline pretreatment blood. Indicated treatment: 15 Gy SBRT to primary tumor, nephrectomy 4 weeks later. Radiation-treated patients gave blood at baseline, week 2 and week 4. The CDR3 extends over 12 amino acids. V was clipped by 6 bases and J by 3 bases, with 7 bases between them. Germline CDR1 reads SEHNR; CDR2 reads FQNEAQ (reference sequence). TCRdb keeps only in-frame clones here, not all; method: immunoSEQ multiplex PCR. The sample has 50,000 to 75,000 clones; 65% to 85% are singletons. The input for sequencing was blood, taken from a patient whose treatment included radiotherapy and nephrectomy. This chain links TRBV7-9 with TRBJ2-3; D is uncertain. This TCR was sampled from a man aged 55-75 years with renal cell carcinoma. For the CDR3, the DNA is TGTGCCAGCAGTAGATCGACAGATACGCAGTATTTT. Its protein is CASSRSTDTQYF. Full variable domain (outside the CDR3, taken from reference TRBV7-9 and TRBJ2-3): DTGVSQNPRHKITKRGQNVTFRCDPISEHNRLYWYRQTLGQGPEFLTYFQNEAQLEKSRLLSDRFSAERPKGSFSTLEIQRTEQGDSAMYLCASSRSTDTQYFGPGTRLTVL.